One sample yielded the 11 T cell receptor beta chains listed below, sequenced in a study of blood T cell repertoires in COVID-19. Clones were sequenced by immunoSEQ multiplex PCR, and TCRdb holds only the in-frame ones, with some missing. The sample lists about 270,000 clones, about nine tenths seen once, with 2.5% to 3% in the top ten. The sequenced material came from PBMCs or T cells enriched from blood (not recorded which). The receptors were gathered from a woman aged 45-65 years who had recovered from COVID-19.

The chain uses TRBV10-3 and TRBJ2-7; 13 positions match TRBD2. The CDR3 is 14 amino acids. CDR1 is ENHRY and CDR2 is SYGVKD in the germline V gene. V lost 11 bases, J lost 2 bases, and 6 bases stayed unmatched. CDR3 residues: CAARGTSGTYEQYF. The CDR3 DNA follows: TGTGCCGCCCGGGGGACTAGCGGGACCTACGAGCAGTACTTC.

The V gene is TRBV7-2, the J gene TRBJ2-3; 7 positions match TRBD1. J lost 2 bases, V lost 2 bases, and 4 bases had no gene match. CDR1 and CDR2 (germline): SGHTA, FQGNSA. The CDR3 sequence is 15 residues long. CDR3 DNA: TGTGCCAGCAGCTTAAAGACAGGGTCCACAGATACGCAGTATTTT. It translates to CASSLKTGSTDTQYF.

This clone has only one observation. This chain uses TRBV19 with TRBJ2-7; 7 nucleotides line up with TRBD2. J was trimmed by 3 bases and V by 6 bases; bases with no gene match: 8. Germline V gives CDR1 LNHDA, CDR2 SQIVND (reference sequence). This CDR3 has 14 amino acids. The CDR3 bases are TGTGCCAGTAGCCGGGACTACCTCGACTACGAGCAGTACTTC. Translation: CASSRDYLDYEQYF. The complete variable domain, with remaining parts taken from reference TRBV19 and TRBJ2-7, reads DGGITQSPKYLFRKEGQNVTLSCEQNLNHDAMYWYRQDPGQGLRLIYYSQIVNDFQKGDIAEGYSVSREKKESFPLTVTSAQKNPTAFYLCASSRDYLDYEQYFGPGTRLTVT.

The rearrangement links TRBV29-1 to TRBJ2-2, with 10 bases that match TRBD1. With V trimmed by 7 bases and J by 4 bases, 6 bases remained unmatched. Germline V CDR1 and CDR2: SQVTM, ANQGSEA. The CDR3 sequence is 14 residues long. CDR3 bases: TGCAGCGCCCGACAGGGGGCGGCCACCGGGGAGCTGTTTTTT. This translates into CSARQGAATGELFF.

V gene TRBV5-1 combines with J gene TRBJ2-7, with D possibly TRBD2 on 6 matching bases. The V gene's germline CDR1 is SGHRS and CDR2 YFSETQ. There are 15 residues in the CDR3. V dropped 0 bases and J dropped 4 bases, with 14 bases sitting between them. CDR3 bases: TGCGCCAGCAGCTTGGATCCTGCGGGATTTTACGAGCAGTACTTC. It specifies CASSLDPAGFYEQYF.

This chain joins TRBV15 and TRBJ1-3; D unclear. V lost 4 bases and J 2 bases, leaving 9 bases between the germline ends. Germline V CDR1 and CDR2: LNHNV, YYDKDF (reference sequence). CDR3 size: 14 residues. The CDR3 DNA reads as TGTGCCACCAGCACGGACTTTCCTGGAAACACCATATATTTT. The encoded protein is CATSTDFPGNTIYF.

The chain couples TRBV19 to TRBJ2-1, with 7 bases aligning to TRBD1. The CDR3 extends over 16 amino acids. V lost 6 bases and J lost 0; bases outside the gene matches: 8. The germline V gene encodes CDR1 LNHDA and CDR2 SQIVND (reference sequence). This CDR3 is CASRGDRQSSYNEQFF. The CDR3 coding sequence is TGTGCCAGTAGGGGGGACAGACAAAGCTCCTACAATGAGCAGTTCTTC.

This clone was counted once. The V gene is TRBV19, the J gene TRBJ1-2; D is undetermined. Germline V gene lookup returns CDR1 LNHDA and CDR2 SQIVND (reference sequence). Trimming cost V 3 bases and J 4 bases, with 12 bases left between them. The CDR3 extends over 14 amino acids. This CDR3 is CASSMNPQVYGYTF. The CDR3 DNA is TGTGCCAGTAGTATGAACCCCCAGGTCTATGGCTACACCTTC.

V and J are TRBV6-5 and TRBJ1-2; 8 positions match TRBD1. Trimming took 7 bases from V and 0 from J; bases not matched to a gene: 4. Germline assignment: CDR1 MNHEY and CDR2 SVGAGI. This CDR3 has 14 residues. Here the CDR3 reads CASTSGQANYGYTF. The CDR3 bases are TGTGCCAGCACCTCGGGACAGGCTAACTATGGCTACACCTTC.

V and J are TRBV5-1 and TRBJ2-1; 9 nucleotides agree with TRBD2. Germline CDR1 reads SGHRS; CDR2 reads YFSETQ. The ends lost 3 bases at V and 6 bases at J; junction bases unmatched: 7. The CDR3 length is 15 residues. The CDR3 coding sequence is TGCGCCAGCAGCTCAATAGCGGGAGCGGTCAATGAGCAGTTCTTC. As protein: CASSSIAGAVNEQFF.

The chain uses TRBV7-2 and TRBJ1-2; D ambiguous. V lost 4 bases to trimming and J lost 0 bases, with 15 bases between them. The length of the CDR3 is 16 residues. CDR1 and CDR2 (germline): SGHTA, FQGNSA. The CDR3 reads CASSSEGLRANYGYTF. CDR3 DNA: TGTGCCAGCAGCTCGGAAGGACTTCGGGCTAACTATGGCTACACCTTC.